This section outlines one TCR beta chain sequence together with its context. These data originate in a study of blood T cell repertoires in COVID-19. Per the original methods: Amplification of reference gene primers provided the estimated nucleated cell counts. Here immunoSEQ multiplex PCR was the method, and the copy in TCRdb shows in-frame clones only, minus some. V and J calls and clone size follow that table, whereas D and trimming were derived from the DNA. Here the sample spans roughly 340,000 clones, around 90% being singletons. CDR1 and CDR2 from the germline V gene are LNHDA and SQIVND (reference sequence). V shed 3 bases and J 13 bases; nucleotides not matched to a gene: 11. The CDR3 extends over 14 amino acids.

V gene TRBV19 combines with J gene TRBJ2-1, with 8 bases lining up with TRBD1. What was sequenced was peripheral blood. The receptor comes from a woman aged 25-40 years with COVID-19, enrolled during active disease. The CDR3 sequence: CASSMDREGVGQFF. The CDR3 DNA is TGTGCCAGTAGTATGGACAGGGAAGGGGTCGGACAGTTCTTC.